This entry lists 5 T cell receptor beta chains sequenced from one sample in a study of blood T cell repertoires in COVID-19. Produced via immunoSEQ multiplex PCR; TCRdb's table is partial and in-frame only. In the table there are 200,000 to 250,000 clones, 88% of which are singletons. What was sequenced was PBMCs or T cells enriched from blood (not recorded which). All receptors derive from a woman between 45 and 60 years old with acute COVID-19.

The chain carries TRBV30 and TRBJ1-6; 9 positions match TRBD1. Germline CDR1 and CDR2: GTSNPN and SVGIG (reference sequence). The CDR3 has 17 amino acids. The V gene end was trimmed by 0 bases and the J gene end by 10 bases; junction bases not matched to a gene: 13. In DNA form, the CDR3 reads TGTGCCTGGAGTGTATACCAACCCGGGACAGGGAAATCACCCCTCCACTTT. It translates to CAWSVYQPGTGKSPLHF.

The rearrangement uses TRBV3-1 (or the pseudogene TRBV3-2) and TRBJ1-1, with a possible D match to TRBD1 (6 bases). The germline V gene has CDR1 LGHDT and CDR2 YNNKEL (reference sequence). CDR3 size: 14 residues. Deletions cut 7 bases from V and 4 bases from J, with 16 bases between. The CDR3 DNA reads TGTGCCAGCACCGGGGGGCAGGGAATCACTGAAGCTTTCTTT. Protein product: CASTGGQGITEAFF.

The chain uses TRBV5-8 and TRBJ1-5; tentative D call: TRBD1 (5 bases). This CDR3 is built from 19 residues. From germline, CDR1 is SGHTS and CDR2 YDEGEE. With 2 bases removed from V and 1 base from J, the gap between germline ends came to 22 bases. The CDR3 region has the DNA TGTGCCAGCAGCTTCAACCTCCGGGGGTCGTTACGGAGCAATCAGCCCCAGCATTTT. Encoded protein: CASSFNLRGSLRSNQPQHF.

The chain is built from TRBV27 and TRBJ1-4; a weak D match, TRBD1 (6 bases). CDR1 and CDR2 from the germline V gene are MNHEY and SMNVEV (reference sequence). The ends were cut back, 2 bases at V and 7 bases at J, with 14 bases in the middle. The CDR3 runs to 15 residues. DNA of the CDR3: TGTGCCAGCAGTTTAAAAGGCAGGGGTGGTGAAAAACTGTTTTTT. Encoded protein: CASSLKGRGGEKLFF. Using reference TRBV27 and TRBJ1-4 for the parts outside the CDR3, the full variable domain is EAQVTQNPRYLITVTGKKLTVTCSQNMNHEYMSWYRQDPGLGLRQIYYSMNVEVTDKGDVPEGYKVSRKEKRNFPLILESPSPNQTSLYFCASSLKGRGGEKLFFGSGTQLSVL.

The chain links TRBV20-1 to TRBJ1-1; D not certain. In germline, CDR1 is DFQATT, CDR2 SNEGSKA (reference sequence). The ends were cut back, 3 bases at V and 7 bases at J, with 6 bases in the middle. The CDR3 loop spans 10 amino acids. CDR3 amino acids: CSASAFEAFF. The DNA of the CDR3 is TGCAGTGCTAGTGCTTTTGAAGCTTTCTTT.